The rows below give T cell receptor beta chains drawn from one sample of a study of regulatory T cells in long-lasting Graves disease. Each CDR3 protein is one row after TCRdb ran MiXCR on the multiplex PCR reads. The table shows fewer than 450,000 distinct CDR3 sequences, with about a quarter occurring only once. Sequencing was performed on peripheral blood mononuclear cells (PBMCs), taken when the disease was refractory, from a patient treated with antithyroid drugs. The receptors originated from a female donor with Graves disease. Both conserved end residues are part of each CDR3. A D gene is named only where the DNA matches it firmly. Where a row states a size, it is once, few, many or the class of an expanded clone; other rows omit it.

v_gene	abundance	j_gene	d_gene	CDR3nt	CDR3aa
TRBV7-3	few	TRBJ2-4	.	TGTGCCAGCAGCACCCGCCCAGGGTATGGAAACATTCAGTACTTC	CASSTRPGYGNIQYF
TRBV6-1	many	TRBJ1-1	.	TGTGCCAGCAGCGCTGAGGTGAACACTGAAGCTTTCTTT	CASSAEVNTEAFF
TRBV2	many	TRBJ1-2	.	TGTGCCAGCAGGGCGACTTGGGCGGACTATGGCTACACCTTC	CASRATWADYGYTF
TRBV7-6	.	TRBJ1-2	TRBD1	TGTGCCAGCAGCTTAGAAGAGTTTCAGGGGGCCTTGGGCTACACCTTC	CASSLEEFQGALGYTF
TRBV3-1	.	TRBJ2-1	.	TGTGCCAGCAGCCAAGAGGCGGTTTTTTCCTACAATGAGCAGTTCTTC	CASSQEAVFSYNEQFF
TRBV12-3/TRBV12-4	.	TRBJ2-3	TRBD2	TGTGCCAGCAGGGGGACTACCAGGCAGTATTTT	CASRGTTRQYF
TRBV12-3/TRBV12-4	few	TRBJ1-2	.	TGTGCCAGCAGTTTAGTGGGAGGCGGGAGGTATGGCTACACCTTC	CASSLVGGGRYGYTF
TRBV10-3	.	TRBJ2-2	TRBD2	TGTGCCATCAGGAATGGACTAGCGGGTAACACCGGGGAGCTGTTTTTT	CAIRNGLAGNTGELFF
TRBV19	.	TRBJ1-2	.	TGTGTCAGTAGTGAAGGGACAAGATTCTATGGCTACACCTTC	CVSSEGTRFYGYTF
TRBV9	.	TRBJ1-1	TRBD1	TGTGCCAGCAGCCCGCGCCGGGACAGCCTTACGGTGAACACTGAAGCTTTCTTT	CASSPRRDSLTVNTEAFF
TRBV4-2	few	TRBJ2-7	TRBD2	TGTGCCAGCAGCCAAGATCGGGGGGACCCCTACGAGCAGTACTTC	CASSQDRGDPYEQYF
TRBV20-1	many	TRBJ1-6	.	TGCAGTGCTAGAGCCCCGGGACACCTAAATTCACCCCTCCACTTT	CSARAPGHLNSPLHF
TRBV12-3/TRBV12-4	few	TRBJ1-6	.	TGTGCCAGCAGTTTTCGGTCCTCACCCCTCCACTTT	CASSFRSSPLHF
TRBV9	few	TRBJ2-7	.	TGTGCCACCAGTTCTCTCTACGAGCAGTACTTC	CATSSLYEQYF
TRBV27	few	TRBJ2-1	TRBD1	TGTGCCAGCAGACCTGGGACAGGGGGACGCTCCTACAATGAGCAGTTCTTC	CASRPGTGGRSYNEQFF
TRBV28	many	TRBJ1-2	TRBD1	TGTGCCAGCAGTTCGGGACAGATGAATGGCTACACCTTC	CASSSGQMNGYTF
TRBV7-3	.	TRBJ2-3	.	TGTGCCAGCAGCCCCGTTGGGGATACGCAGTATTTT	CASSPVGDTQYF
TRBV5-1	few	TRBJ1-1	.	TGTGCCAGCAGCTCTACAGGAACAGGTAACACTGAAGCTTTCTTT	CASSSTGTGNTEAFF
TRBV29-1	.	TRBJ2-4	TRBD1	TGCAGCGTACAGGGGAAAAACATTCAGTACTTC	CSVQGKNIQYF
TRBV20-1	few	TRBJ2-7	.	TGCAGTGCTAGGTGGGGATCCTACGAGCAGTACTTC	CSARWGSYEQYF